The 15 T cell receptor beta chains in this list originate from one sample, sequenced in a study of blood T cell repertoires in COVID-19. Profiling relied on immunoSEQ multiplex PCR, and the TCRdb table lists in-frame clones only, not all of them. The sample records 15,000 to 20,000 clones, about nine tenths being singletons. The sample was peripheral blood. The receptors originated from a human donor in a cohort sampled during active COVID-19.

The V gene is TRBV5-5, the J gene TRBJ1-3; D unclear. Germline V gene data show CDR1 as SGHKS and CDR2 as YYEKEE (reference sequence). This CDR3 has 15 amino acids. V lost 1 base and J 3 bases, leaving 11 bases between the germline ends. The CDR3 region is CASSLSVVLGNTIYF. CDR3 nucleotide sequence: TGTGCCAGCAGCTTGTCTGTGGTACTTGGAAACACCATATATTTT.

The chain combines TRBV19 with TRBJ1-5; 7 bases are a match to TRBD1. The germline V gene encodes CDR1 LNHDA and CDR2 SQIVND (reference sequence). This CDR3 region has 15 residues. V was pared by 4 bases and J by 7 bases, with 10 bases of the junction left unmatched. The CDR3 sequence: CASSNPPTGIQPQHF. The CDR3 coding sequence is TGTGCCAGTAGTAACCCCCCGACAGGGATACAGCCCCAGCATTTT. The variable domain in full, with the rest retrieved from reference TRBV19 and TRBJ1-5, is DGGITQSPKYLFRKEGQNVTLSCEQNLNHDAMYWYRQDPGQGLRLIYYSQIVNDFQKGDIAEGYSVSREKKESFPLTVTSAQKNPTAFYLCASSNPPTGIQPQHFGDGTRLSIL.

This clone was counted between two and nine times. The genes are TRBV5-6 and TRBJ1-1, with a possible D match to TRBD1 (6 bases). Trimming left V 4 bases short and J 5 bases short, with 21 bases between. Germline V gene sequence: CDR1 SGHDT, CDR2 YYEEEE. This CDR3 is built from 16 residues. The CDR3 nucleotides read TGTGCCAGCAGCCGACCCGAACAGGGCTTGGTAACTGAAGCTTTCTTT. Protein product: CASSRPEQGLVTEAFF. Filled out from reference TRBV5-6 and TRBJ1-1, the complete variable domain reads DAGVTQSPTHLIKTRGQQVTLRCSPKSGHDTVSWYQQALGQGPQFIFQYYEEEERQRGNFPDRFSGHQFPNYSSELNVNALLLGDSALYLCASSRPEQGLVTEAFFGQGTRLTVV.

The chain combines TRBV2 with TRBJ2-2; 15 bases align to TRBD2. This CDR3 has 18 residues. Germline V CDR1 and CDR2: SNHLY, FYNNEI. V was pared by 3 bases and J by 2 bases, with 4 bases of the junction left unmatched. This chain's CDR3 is CASSDVGLAGGNTGELFF. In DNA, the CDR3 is TGTGCCAGCAGTGACGTGGGACTAGCGGGGGGAAACACCGGGGAGCTGTTTTTT.

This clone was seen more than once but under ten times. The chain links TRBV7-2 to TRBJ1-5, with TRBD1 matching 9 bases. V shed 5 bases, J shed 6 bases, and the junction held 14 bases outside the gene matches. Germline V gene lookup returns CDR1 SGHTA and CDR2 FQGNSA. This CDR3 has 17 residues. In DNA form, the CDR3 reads TGTGCCAGCAGCAAAGGACAGGGGTTTCATCTAAGTCAGCCCCAGCATTTT. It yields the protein CASSKGQGFHLSQPQHF.

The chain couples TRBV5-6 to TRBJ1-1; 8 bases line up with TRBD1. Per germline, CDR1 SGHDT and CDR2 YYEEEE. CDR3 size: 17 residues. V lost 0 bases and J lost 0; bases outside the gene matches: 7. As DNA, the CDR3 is TGTGCCAGCAGCTTGGCTGTGAGACAGGGGATGAACACTGAAGCTTTCTTT. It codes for CASSLAVRQGMNTEAFF.

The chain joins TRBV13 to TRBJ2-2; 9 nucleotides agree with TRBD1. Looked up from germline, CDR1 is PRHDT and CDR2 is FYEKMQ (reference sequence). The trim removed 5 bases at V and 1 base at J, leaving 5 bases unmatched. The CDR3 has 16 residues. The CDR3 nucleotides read TGTGCCAGCAGCCGAAAGGACAGGGGGAACACCGGGGAGCTGTTTTTT. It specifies CASSRKDRGNTGELFF.

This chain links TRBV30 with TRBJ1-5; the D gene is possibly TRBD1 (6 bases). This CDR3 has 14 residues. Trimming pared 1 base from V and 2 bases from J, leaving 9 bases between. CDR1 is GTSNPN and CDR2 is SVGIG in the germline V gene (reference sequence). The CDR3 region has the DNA TGTGCCTGGAGTGAAGGGGGGGGCAATCAGCCCCAGCATTTT. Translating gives CAWSEGGGNQPQHF.

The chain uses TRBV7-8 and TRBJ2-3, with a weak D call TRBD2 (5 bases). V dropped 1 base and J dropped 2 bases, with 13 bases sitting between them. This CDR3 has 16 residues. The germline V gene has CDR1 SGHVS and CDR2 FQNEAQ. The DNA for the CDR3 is TGTGCCAGCAGCTTAGTTACGGGGTGGGACACAGATACGCAGTATTTT. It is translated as CASSLVTGWDTDTQYF. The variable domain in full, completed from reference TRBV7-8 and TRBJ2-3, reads GAGVSQSPRYKVAKRGQDVALRCDPISGHVSLFWYQQALGQGPEFLTYFQNEAQLDKSGLPSDRFFAERPEGSVSTLKIQRTQQEDSAVYLCASSLVTGWDTDTQYFGPGTRLTVL.

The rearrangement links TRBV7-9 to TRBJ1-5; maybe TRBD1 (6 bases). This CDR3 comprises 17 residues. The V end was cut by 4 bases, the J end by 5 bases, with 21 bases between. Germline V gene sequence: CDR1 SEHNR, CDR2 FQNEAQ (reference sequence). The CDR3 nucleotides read TGTGCCAGCAGCTCCGGGGGGGCCGGGGGCGACGATCAGCCCCAGCATTTT. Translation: CASSSGGAGGDDQPQHF.

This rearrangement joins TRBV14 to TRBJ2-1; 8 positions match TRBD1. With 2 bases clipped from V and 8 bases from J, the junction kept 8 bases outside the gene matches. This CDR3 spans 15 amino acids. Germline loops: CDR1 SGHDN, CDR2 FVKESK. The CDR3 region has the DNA TGTGCCAGCAGCCAAAGTCCGACAGGGGCGTATGAGCAGTTCTTC. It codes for CASSQSPTGAYEQFF.

CDR3 sequence: CAWKGTGDSPLHF. The CDR3, as DNA: TGTGCCTGGAAAGGGACAGGGGATTCACCCCTCCACTTT. The V gene is TRBV30, the J gene TRBJ1-6, with 10 bases that match TRBD1. Trimming removed 4 bases from V and 8 bases from J; junction bases left unmatched: 2. Germline-derived CDR1 and CDR2 are GTSNPN and SVGIG (reference sequence). This CDR3 spans 13 amino acids.

The DNA of the CDR3 is TGCGCCAGCAGCTTGGGGGCCAGGGAGACCCAGTACTTC. Amino acids: CASSLGARETQYF. The chain carries TRBV5-1 and TRBJ2-5; unclear D gene. This CDR3 has 13 residues. V was clipped by 0 bases and J by 5 bases, with 8 bases between them. Germline values: CDR1 SGHRS, CDR2 YFSETQ.

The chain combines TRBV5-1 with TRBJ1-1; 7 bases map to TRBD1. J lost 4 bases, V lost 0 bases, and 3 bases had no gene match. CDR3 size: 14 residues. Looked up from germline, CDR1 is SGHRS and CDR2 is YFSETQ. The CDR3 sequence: CASSLGQGGTEAFF. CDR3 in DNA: TGCGCCAGCAGCTTGGGGCAGGGGGGCACTGAAGCTTTCTTT.

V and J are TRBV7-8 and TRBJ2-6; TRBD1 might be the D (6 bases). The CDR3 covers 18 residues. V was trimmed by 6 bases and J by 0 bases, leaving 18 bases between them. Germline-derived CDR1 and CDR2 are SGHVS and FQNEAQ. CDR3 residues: CASRVEATGLSGANVLTF. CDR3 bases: TGTGCCAGCAGGGTCGAGGCGACAGGACTCTCTGGGGCCAACGTCCTGACTTTC.